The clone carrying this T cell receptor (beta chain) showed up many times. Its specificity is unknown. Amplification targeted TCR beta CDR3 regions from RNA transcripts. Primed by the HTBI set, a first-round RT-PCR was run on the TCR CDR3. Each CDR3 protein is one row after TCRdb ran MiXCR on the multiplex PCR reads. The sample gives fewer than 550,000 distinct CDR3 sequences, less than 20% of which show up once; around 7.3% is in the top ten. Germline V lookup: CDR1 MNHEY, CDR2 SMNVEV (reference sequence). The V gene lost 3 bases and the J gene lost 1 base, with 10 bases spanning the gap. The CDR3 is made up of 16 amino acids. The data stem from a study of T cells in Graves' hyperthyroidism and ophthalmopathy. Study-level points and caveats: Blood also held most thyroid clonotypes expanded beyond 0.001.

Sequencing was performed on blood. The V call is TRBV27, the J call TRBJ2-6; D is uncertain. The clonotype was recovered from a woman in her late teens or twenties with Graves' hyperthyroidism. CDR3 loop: CASSFFWGSGANVLTF. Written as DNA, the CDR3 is TGTGCCAGCAGTTTTTTTTGGGGATCTGGGGCCAACGTCCTGACTTTC. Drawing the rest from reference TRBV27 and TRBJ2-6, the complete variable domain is EAQVTQNPRYLITVTGKKLTVTCSQNMNHEYMSWYRQDPGLGLRQIYYSMNVEVTDKGDVPEGYKVSRKEKRNFPLILESPSPNQTSLYFCASSFFWGSGANVLTFGAGSRLTVL.